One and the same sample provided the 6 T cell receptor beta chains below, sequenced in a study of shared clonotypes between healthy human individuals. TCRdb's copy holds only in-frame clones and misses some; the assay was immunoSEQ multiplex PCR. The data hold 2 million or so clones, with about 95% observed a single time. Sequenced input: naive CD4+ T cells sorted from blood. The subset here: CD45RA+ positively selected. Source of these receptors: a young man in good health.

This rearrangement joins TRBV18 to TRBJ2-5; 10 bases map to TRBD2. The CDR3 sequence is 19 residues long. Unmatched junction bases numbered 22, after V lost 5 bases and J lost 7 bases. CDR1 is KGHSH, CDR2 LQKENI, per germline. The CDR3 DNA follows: TGTGCCAGCTCATCCCTAAGAGTAGCGGGGGGTCCCGATGGTGGGACCCAGTACTTC. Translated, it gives CASSSLRVAGGPDGGTQYF.

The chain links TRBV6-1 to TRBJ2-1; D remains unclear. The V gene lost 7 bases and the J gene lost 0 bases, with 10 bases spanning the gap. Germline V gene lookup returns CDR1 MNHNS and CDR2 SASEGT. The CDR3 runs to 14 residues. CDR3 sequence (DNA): TGTGCCAGCACCCCAAGGGACTCCTACAATGAGCAGTTCTTC. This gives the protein CASTPRDSYNEQFF.

The DNA of the CDR3 is TGTGCCAGCAGCTTAGCGGGGACAGAAAATGAAAAACTGTTTTTT. This sequence encodes CASSLAGTENEKLFF. V is TRBV7-9 and J is TRBJ1-4, with 7 bases aligning to TRBD1. V was clipped by 0 bases and J by 5 bases; unmatched bases: 3. This CDR3 has 15 amino acids. Germline assignment: CDR1 SEHNR and CDR2 FQNEAQ (reference sequence).

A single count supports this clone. CDR3 protein: CASNRQGGDTEAFF. The CDR3, as DNA: TGTGCCAGCAACAGACAGGGTGGCGACACTGAAGCTTTCTTT. The chain couples TRBV7-2 to TRBJ1-1; 7 bases map to TRBD1. V gave up 7 bases and J gave up 3 bases; unmatched junction bases: 8. The CDR3 is 14 amino acids. Germline CDR1 SGHTA, CDR2 FQGNSA.

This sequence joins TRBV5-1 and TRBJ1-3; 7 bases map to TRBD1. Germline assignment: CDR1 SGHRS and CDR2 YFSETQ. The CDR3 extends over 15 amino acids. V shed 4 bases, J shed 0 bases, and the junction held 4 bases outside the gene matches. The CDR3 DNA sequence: TGCGCCAGCAGCCCAGGGACAGCCTCTGGAAACACCATATATTTT. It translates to CASSPGTASGNTIYF.

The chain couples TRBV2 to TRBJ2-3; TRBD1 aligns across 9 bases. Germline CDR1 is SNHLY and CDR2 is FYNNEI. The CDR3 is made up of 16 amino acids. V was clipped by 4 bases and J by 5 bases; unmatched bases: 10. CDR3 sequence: CASSAQGALDLDTQYF. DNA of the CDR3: TGTGCCAGCAGTGCACAGGGGGCCTTGGATCTAGATACGCAGTATTTT.